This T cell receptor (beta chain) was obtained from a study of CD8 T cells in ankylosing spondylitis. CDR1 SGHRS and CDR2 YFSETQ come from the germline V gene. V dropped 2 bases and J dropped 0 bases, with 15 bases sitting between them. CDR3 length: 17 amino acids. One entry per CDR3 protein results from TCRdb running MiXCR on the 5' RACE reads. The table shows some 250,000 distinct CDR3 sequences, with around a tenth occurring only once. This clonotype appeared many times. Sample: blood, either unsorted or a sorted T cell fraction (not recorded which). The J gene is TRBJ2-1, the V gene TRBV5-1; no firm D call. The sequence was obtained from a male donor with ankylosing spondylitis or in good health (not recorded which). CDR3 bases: TGCGCCAGCAGCTTATCCTTGACGGCCGACTCCTACAATGAGCAGTTCTTC. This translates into CASSLSLTADSYNEQFF.